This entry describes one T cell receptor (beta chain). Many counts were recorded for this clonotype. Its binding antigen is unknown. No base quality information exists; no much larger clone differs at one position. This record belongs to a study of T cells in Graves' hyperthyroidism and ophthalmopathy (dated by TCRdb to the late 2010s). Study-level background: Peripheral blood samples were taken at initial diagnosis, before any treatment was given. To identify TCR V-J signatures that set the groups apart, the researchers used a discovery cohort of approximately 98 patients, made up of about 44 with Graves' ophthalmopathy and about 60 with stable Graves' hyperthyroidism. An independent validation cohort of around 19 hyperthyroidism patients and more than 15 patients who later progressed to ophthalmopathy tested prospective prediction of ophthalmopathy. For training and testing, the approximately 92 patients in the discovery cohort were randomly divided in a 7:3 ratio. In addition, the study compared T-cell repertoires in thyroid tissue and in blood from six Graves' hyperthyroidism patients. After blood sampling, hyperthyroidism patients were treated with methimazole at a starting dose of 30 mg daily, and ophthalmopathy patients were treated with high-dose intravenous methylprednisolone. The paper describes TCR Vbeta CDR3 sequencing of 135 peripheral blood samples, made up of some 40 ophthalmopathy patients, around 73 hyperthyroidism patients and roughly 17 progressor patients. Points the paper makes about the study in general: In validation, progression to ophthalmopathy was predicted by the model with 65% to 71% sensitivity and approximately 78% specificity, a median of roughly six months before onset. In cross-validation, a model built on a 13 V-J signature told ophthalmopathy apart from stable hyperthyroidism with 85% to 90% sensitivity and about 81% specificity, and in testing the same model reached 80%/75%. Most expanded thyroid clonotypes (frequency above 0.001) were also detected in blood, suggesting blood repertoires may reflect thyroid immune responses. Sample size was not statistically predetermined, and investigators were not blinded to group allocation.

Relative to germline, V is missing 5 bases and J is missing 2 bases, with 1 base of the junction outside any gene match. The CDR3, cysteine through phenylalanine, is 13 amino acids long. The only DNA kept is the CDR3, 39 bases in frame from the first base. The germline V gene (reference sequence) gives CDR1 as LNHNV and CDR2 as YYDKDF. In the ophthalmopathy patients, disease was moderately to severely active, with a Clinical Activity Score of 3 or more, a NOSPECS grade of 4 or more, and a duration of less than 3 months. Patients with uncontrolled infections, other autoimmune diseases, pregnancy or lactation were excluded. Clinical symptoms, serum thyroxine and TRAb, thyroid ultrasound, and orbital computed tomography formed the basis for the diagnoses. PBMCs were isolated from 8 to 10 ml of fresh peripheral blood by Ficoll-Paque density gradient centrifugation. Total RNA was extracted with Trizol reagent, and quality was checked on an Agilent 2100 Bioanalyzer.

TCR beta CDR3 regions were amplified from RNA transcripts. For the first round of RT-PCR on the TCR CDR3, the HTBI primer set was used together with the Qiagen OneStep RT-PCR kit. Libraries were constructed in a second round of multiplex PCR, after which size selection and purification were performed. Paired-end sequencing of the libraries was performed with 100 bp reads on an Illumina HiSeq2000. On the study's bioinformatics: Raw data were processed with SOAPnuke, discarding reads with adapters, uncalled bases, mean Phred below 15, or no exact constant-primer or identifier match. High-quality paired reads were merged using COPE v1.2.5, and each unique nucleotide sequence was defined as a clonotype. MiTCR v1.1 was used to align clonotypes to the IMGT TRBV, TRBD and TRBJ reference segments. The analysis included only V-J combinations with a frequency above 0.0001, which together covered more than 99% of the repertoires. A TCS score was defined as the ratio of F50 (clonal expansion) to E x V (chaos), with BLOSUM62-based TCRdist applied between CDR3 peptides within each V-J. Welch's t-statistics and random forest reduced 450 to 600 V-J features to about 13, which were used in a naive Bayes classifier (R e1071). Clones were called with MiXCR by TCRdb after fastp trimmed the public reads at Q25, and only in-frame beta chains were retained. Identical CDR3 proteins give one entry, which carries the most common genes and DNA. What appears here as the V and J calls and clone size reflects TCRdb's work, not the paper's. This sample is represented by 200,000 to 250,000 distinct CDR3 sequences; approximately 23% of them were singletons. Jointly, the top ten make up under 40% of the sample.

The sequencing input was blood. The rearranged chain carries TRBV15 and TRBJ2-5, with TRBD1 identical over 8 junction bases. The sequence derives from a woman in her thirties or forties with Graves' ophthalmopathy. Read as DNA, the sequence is TGTGCCACCAGCTGGGACAGGCAAGAGACCCAGTACTTC. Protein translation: CATSWDRQETQYF.